This T cell receptor beta chain comes out of a study of cytomegalovirus exposure and HLA in healthy donors. Study-wide background: Early release data held about 85 million unique TCRs from HLA-typed donors. The study's findings and limits: The authors later found TCR association rates varying by HLA locus, with DRB1 most and HLA-C fewest.

This clone was observed a handful of times. Its matching antigen is unknown. V lost 4 bases, J lost 1 base, and 13 bases lay in between. Germline CDR1 and CDR2: MGHRA and YSYEKL. This CDR3 is built from 15 residues. Researchers ran the PCR with 60 Vbeta and 13 Jbeta primers. The protocol was immunoSEQ multiplex PCR, while the TCRdb copy is restricted to in-frame clones and leaves out a portion. Of about 96,000 clones listed, approximately 75% are singletons. The receptor was isolated from a woman aged 70-85 years in good health and CMV-seropositive. V gene TRBV4-1 combines with J gene TRBJ1-1; D possibly corresponds to TRBD1 (6 bases). Input material: PBMCs. The CDR3 loop is CASSLEGQANTEAFF. DNA for the CDR3: TGCGCCAGCAGCCTTGAGGGACAAGCGAACACTGAAGCTTTCTTT.